A single sample is the source of the 28 T cell receptor beta chains below, sequenced in a study of cytomegalovirus exposure and HLA in healthy donors. Amplification used 60 Vbeta primers and 13 Jbeta primers. Using immunoSEQ multiplex PCR, the repertoire was profiled, and TCRdb retains in-frame clones only, with some absent. The sample holds fewer than 200,000 clones, around 75% seen once. Sequencing was carried out using PBMCs. These receptors came from a woman aged 25 to 39 in good health and CMV-seronegative.

This clone has a handful of counts. Here the CDR3 DNA reads TGTGCCAGCAGTTGGACTAGCGGGGCAGATACGCAGTATTTT. Residues: CASSWTSGADTQYF. V gene TRBV2 combines with J gene TRBJ2-3; 12 bases map to TRBD2. Germline V CDR1 and CDR2: SNHLY, FYNNEI. V lost 5 bases and J lost 4; bases outside the gene matches: 1. This CDR3 region has 14 residues.

The chain combines TRBV9 with TRBJ2-6; perhaps TRBD1 as D (6 bases). The germline V gene encodes CDR1 SGDLS and CDR2 YYNGEE. V lost 2 bases to trimming and J lost 0 bases, with 15 bases between them. The CDR3 loop spans 18 amino acids. The CDR3 is CASSVLDRFSSGANVLTF. DNA for the CDR3: TGTGCCAGCAGCGTTTTAGACAGGTTCTCCTCTGGGGCCAACGTCCTGACTTTC.

The rearrangement links TRBV6-5 to TRBJ2-3; 8 nucleotides align to TRBD1. V lost 2 bases and J lost 3; bases outside the gene matches: 1. CDR1 and CDR2 from the germline V gene are MNHEY and SVGAGI. The CDR3 sequence is 14 residues long. The CDR3 reads CASSYDRGTDTQYF. CDR3 nucleotide sequence: TGTGCCAGCAGTTACGACAGGGGAACAGATACGCAGTATTTT.

The V gene is TRBV27, the J gene TRBJ2-1; no definite D call. The CDR3 is made up of 13 amino acids. The germline gives CDR1 MNHEY, CDR2 SMNVEV (reference sequence). Trimming pared 8 bases from V and 5 bases from J, leaving 13 bases between. This CDR3 reads CASCLNSNNEQFF. CDR3 nucleotides: TGTGCCAGCTGCTTGAACAGCAACAATGAGCAGTTCTTC.

This clone was seen a handful of times. The V and J genes are TRBV29-1 and TRBJ2-5, with 7 positions matching TRBD2. V shed 7 bases, J shed 5 bases, and the junction held 13 bases outside the gene matches. Germline CDR1 reads SQVTM; CDR2 reads ANQGSEA. The CDR3 loop spans 14 amino acids. The DNA for the CDR3 is TGCAGCGCAGTCGCGGGAGATGCTGGGGAGACCCAGTACTTC. This translates into CSAVAGDAGETQYF.

The chain combines TRBV19 with TRBJ1-1; D might be TRBD1 (5 bases). Germline CDR1 reads LNHDA; CDR2 reads SQIVND (reference sequence). V was shortened by 4 bases and J by 3 bases, with 9 bases between the two germline ends. The CDR3 has 13 residues. The CDR3 here is CASSTVGDTEAFF. DNA for the CDR3: TGTGCCAGTAGTACGGTAGGGGACACTGAAGCTTTCTTT.

V usage is TRBV21-1 and J usage is TRBJ1-2; TRBD1 was called by the table and not checked on the DNA. TRBV21-1 is labeled a pseudogene. There are 14 residues in the CDR3. In DNA form, the CDR3 reads TGTGCCAGCAGCAAATCGTCCCCTTGGGCTGGCTACACCTTC. Amino acids: CASSKSSPWAGYTF.

The chain couples TRBV6-5 to TRBJ2-3, with 8 bases fitting TRBD1. Germline CDR1 MNHEY, CDR2 SVGAGI. Losses at the gene ends were 3 bases for V and 2 bases for J; bases not matched to a gene: 4. The CDR3 contains 15 residues. CDR3 residues: CASSYGQGHTDTQYF. The CDR3 DNA sequence: TGTGCCAGCAGTTATGGACAGGGTCACACAGATACGCAGTATTTT.

The table lists this clone with a count of one. This chain joins TRBV2 and TRBJ2-7; the D is unclear. The CDR3 loop spans 17 amino acids. The germline V gene has CDR1 SNHLY and CDR2 FYNNEI. Trimming shortened V by 2 bases and J by 2 bases, and 19 bases separated the two germline ends. CDR3 nucleotide sequence: TGTGCCAGCAGTGAAACTCGATTTAGTCGTATAGCCTACGAGCAGTACTTC. It translates to CASSETRFSRIAYEQYF.

This chain uses TRBV5-1 with TRBJ2-2, with D perhaps matching TRBD1 (6 bases). Germline CDR1 and CDR2: SGHRS and YFSETQ. V lost 3 bases, J lost 0 bases, and 15 bases lay in between. This CDR3 has 17 amino acids. CDR3 region: CASSWTWGPSNTGELFF. In DNA form, the CDR3 reads TGCGCCAGCAGCTGGACATGGGGGCCCTCGAACACCGGGGAGCTGTTTTTT. Filled out from reference TRBV5-1 and TRBJ2-2, the complete variable domain reads KAGVTQTPRYLIKTRGQQVTLSCSPISGHRSVSWYQQTPGQGLQFLFEYFSETQRNKGNFPGRFSGRQFSNSRSEMNVSTLELGDSALYLCASSWTWGPSNTGELFFGEGSRLTVL.

The genes are TRBV7-3 and TRBJ2-1, with a tentative D call TRBD2 (7 bases). V was cut by 5 bases and J by 1 base, with 21 bases left in between. Per the germline V gene, CDR1 is SGHTA and CDR2 is FQGTGA. The CDR3 spans 18 residues. The CDR3 DNA reads TGTGCCAGCAGCGCAACTCCTAAACAGGGAGGGTCCTACAATGAGCAGTTCTTC. As protein: CASSATPKQGGSYNEQFF.

The J gene is TRBJ2-7, the V gene TRBV18, with TRBD2 matching 10 bases. V was pared by 3 bases and J by 4 bases, with 0 bases of the junction left unmatched. The CDR3 has 13 amino acids. Germline CDR1 is KGHSH and CDR2 is LQKENI. CDR3 loop: CASSPGLAYEQYF. DNA of the CDR3: TGTGCCAGCTCACCGGGACTAGCGTACGAGCAGTACTTC.

The V gene is TRBV5-4, the J gene TRBJ1-3, with TRBD1 as a possible D gene (5 bases). The germline V and J ends were trimmed by 0 bases and 4 bases, with 8 bases remaining between them. The CDR3 is 14 amino acids. Germline CDR1 is SGHNT and CDR2 is YYREEE (reference sequence). Here the CDR3 DNA reads TGTGCCAGCAGCTTGGTAGGGGCGGGAAACACCATATATTTT. Protein product: CASSLVGAGNTIYF.

The chain couples TRBV5-1 to TRBJ2-5, with TRBD1 identical over 9 bases. The end of the DNA is better explained by TRBJ2-7, so the J call may be wrong. The V gene's germline CDR1 is SGHRS and CDR2 YFSETQ. The CDR3 spans 14 residues. CDR3 residues: CASSSSQGAGEQYF. CDR3 in DNA: TGCGCCAGCAGCTCGTCACAGGGGGCGGGCGAGCAGTACTTC.

With respect to this clone: Within the sample, other DNA sequences also encode this same CDR3. The chain recombines TRBV19 with TRBJ2-1; 7 nucleotides align to TRBD2. The CDR3 contains 15 residues. Trimming cost V 2 bases and J 1 base; bases outside gene matches: 2. The germline CDR1 and CDR2 sequences are LNHDA and SQIVND (reference sequence). The CDR3 DNA reads as TGTGCCAGTAGTATAACGGGAGGTTCCTACAATGAGCAGTTCTTC. As protein: CASSITGGSYNEQFF.

This clone was detected once. This CDR3 is also generated by other DNA sequences in the sample. V is TRBV4-1 and J is TRBJ1-5, with D possibly TRBD1 on 5 matching bases. Germline lookup yields CDR1 MGHRA and CDR2 YSYEKL. This CDR3 has 14 amino acids. The V end was cut by 1 base, the J end by 4 bases, with 8 bases between. CDR3 region: CASSQVQGNQPQHF. DNA of the CDR3: TGCGCCAGCAGCCAAGTTCAGGGAAATCAGCCCCAGCATTTT.

The chain has TRBV25-1 and TRBJ2-2; 9 nucleotides line up with TRBD1. The J segment lost 5 bases and the V segment lost 0 bases, leaving 4 bases of the junction unmatched. The CDR3 has 16 amino acids. Germline CDR1 MGHDK, CDR2 SYGVNS. The CDR3 sequence is CASSEYGTGYTGELFF. In nucleotides, the CDR3 is TGTGCCAGCAGTGAATACGGGACAGGGTATACCGGGGAGCTGTTTTTT. Filled out from reference TRBV25-1 and TRBJ2-2, the complete variable domain reads EADIYQTPRYLVIGTGKKITLECSQTMGHDKMYWYQQDPGMELHLIHYSYGVNSTEKGDLSSESTVSRIRTEHFPLTLESARPSHTSQYLCASSEYGTGYTGELFFGEGSRLTVL.

This chain uses TRBV9 with TRBJ1-1; no reliable D call. The CDR3 is 13 amino acids. Germline CDR1 SGDLS, CDR2 YYNGEE. The V gene lost 3 bases and the J gene lost 9 bases, with 15 bases spanning the gap. As DNA, the CDR3 is TGTGCCAGCAGCGGGCTTGGCCTGTCCCAAGCTTTCTTT. Translation gives CASSGLGLSQAFF. The complete variable domain, with remaining parts taken from reference TRBV9 and TRBJ1-1, reads DSGVTQTPKHLITATGQRVTLRCSPRSGDLSVYWYQQSLDQGLQFLIQYYNGEERAKGNILERFSAQQFPDLHSELNLSSLELGDSALYFCASSGLGLSQAFFGQGTRLTVV.

This chain connects TRBV29-1 to TRBJ2-7; 12 positions match TRBD2. The CDR3 sequence is 13 residues long. CDR1 SQVTM and CDR2 ANQGSEA come from the germline V gene. Germline trimming cut 6 bases from V and 7 bases from J; bases unmatched to any gene: 7. Here the CDR3 reads CSVKTSGGNEQYF. In DNA, the CDR3 is TGCAGCGTGAAGACTAGCGGGGGCAATGAGCAGTACTTC.

The chain has TRBV19 and TRBJ2-2; 13 bases align to TRBD2. The CDR3 loop spans 20 amino acids. Per germline, CDR1 LNHDA and CDR2 SQIVND (reference sequence). The trim removed 3 bases at V and 1 base at J, leaving 11 bases unmatched. The CDR3 nucleotides are TGTGCCAGTAGTATCTCCTTACTGACTAGCGGGGGGCGGAACACCGGGGAGCTGTTTTTT. As protein: CASSISLLTSGGRNTGELFF.

The rearrangement links TRBV6-8 to TRBJ1-4; TRBD1 matches at 10 bases. Germline-derived CDR1 and CDR2 are MNHGY and SAAAGT. The J segment lost 7 bases and the V segment lost 5 bases, leaving 7 bases of the junction unmatched. This CDR3 contains 15 residues. CDR3 sequence reads: CASSGRQGAREKLFF. CDR3 bases: TGTGCCAGCAGTGGAAGACAGGGGGCCCGTGAAAAACTGTTTTTT.

J is TRBJ2-5 and V is TRBV5-4; maybe TRBD1 (6 bases). The better agreement between TRBJ2-7 and the DNA end casts doubt on the J call. This CDR3 is built from 15 residues. Germline V lookup: CDR1 SGHNT, CDR2 YYREEE (reference sequence). This CDR3 is CASSFYPRGKPEQYF. Written as DNA, the CDR3 is TGTGCCAGCAGCTTTTACCCCAGGGGAAAGCCCGAGCAGTACTTC.

J is TRBJ2-1 and V is TRBV11-2; D gene ambiguous. The V gene lost 3 bases and the J gene lost 6 bases, with 12 bases spanning the gap. The CDR3 spans 14 residues. From germline, CDR1 is SGHAT and CDR2 FQNNGV. The CDR3 spells CASSFGNSGNEQFF. In DNA, the CDR3 is TGTGCCAGCAGCTTCGGCAATTCGGGCAATGAGCAGTTCTTC.

This clone was recorded a few times. The V gene is TRBV9, the J gene TRBJ2-5, with D perhaps TRBD2 (6 bases). The germline gives CDR1 SGDLS, CDR2 YYNGEE. Trimming removed 4 bases at V and 5 bases at J, with 21 bases between. The CDR3 is made up of 16 amino acids. CDR3 protein: CASSPELLRAGETQYF. CDR3 bases: TGTGCCAGCAGCCCAGAGCTTCTCCGGGCGGGGGAGACCCAGTACTTC.

This clone was observed once. The chain carries TRBV5-1 and TRBJ1-1, with 8 bases fitting TRBD1. Germline V gene sequence: CDR1 SGHRS, CDR2 YFSETQ. The CDR3 is made up of 14 amino acids. The V and J ends lost 1 base and 2 bases, in that order; junction bases with no gene match: 1. The CDR3 DNA follows: TGCGCCAGCAGCTTGCAGGGGGCAAACACTGAAGCTTTCTTT. This codes for CASSLQGANTEAFF.

V is TRBV6-5 and J is TRBJ1-1, with TRBD1 matching 9 bases. Trimming cost V 6 bases and J 7 bases; bases outside gene matches: 6. The CDR3 covers 13 residues. The germline gives CDR1 MNHEY, CDR2 SVGAGI. The CDR3 DNA reads TGTGCCAGCAGCGCACAGGGGGCCGGTGAAGCTTTCTTT. It translates to CASSAQGAGEAFF.

The rearrangement links TRBV29-1 to TRBJ1-2; TRBD1 is a possible D gene (6 bases). The CDR3 has 12 amino acids. Germline V CDR1 and CDR2: SQVTM, ANQGSEA. V was cut by 6 bases and J by 5 bases, with 13 bases left in between. In DNA form, the CDR3 reads TGCAGCGTCGGGACAACGCGGTATGGCTACACCTTC. Translating it yields CSVGTTRYGYTF.

This clone was observed a handful of times. V gene TRBV14 combines with J gene TRBJ2-2, with 9 bases lining up with TRBD1. Germline V gene lookup returns CDR1 SGHDN and CDR2 FVKESK. CDR3 length: 18 amino acids. The junction had 10 bases not matched to a gene; V was cut back by 2 bases and J by 3 bases. Here the CDR3 reads CASSQRTGVIGDTGELFF. CDR3 nucleotides: TGTGCCAGCAGCCAAAGGACAGGGGTCATCGGGGACACCGGGGAGCTGTTTTTT.